The present T cell receptor beta chain was sequenced within a study of T-cell reconstitution after alpha-beta-depleted transplantation in children. During its preparation, the TCRbeta library received unique molecular identifiers. TCRdb re-called the PCR reads through MiXCR, storing one row per CDR3 protein. The table shows about 47,000 distinct CDR3 sequences, with around 53% occurring only once. Study conclusions and caveats: It was newly produced T cells that mostly accounted for T-cell counts and diversity one year after transplant. Expanded graft clones numbering several hundred reportedly gave rise to alpha-beta T cells about two months after transplant.

As regards this clonotype: Its antigen is unknown.

This CDR3 has 12 amino acids. Germline loops: CDR1 ENHRY, CDR2 SYGVKD. The V and J ends lost 10 bases and 7 bases respectively, with 17 bases between them. This sequence originates from a boy in the first two years of life with SCID, due to receive a stem cell transplant. The sample was peripheral blood, taken before TCRalphabeta/CD19-depleted stem cell transplant. This sequence joins TRBV10-3 and TRBJ2-7; the D call may be TRBD1 or TRBD2 (7 bases each). CDR3 nucleotides: TGTGCCACCGGGGAGGGGGCTAGGGAGCAGTACTTC. Translating it yields CATGEGAREQYF.